The 10 T cell receptor beta chains reported below all come from one sample, sequenced in a study of T cell repertoires in cytomegalovirus infection. Each CDR3 protein gets one entry after TCRdb re-called the reads with MiXCR. The sample holds more than 500,000 distinct CDR3 sequences; approximately 16% are singletons and the top ten take 20% to 30%. Material for sequencing was CD8+ T cells from PBMCs. The receptors come from a human donor in good health (CMV status not recorded). Some clones in this sample may be carry-over from other donors' samples.

The chain combines TRBV7-3 with TRBJ2-1; D is uncertain. V shed 3 bases and J shed 9 bases, with 12 bases lying between them. The CDR3 totals 13 residues. Germline V lookup: CDR1 SGHTA, CDR2 FQGTGA. As DNA, the CDR3 is TGTGCCAGCAGCTTCAACCCGTTAGGTGAGCAGTTCTTC. It translates to CASSFNPLGEQFF.

Many counts were recorded for this clonotype. This chain uses TRBV27 with TRBJ2-7, with D unresolved. Per the germline V gene, CDR1 is MNHEY and CDR2 is SMNVEV (reference sequence). The ends were cut back, 3 bases at V and 5 bases at J, with 17 bases in the middle. The CDR3 contains 15 residues. CDR3 sequence reads: CASSLTDSSAHEQYF. The CDR3 DNA follows: TGTGCCAGCAGTTTGACCGACTCCTCGGCCCACGAGCAGTACTTC.

This clonotype was seen at least ten times. This chain links TRBV19 with TRBJ1-1, with D unclear. Trimming shortened V by 3 bases and J by 2 bases, and 16 bases separated the two germline ends. The CDR3 extends over 16 amino acids. Germline V CDR1 and CDR2: LNHDA, SQIVND (reference sequence). CDR3: CASSIPGHYQNTEAFF. The DNA of the CDR3 is TGTGCCAGTAGTATCCCGGGCCATTACCAAAACACTGAAGCTTTCTTT.

In this sample, this clonotype turned up many times. The V gene is TRBV7-9, the J gene TRBJ2-7; 11 positions match TRBD2. CDR3 length: 14 residues. Germline values: CDR1 SEHNR, CDR2 FQNEAQ (reference sequence). Trimming took 5 bases from V and 2 from J; bases not matched to a gene: 2. Here the CDR3 DNA reads TGTGCCAGCAGCGCGGGACTAGCGGCCTACGAGCAGTACTTC. Protein: CASSAGLAAYEQYF.

CDR3 nucleotide sequence: TGTGCCAGCAGCCGGGGGGAGGGGCCCCCCTCCTACGAGCAGTACTTC. It encodes CASSRGEGPPSYEQYF. This chain joins TRBV3-1 and TRBJ2-7, with TRBD2 matching 7 bases. Germline values: CDR1 LGHDT, CDR2 YNNKEL (reference sequence). The V and J ends lost 4 bases and 0 bases, in that order; junction bases with no gene match: 9. CDR3 size: 16 residues.

The rearrangement links TRBV14 to TRBJ2-2; possibly TRBD1 for D (6 bases). V lost 2 bases to trimming and J lost 0 bases, with 19 bases between them. The CDR3 spans 19 residues. Germline assignment: CDR1 SGHDN and CDR2 FVKESK. The chain's CDR3 is CASSQIGQKRPTNTGELFF. As DNA, the CDR3 is TGTGCCAGCAGCCAAATTGGACAGAAACGCCCCACGAACACCGGGGAGCTGTTTTTT.

Of note for this clonotype: Relative to the germline gene, one junction end is altered; a read error may explain this. The chain uses TRBV12-3 or TRBV12-4 and TRBJ1-3, with 8 bases aligning to TRBD1. CDR3 length equals 13 residues. The DNA of the CDR3 is TGTGTCAGCAGTTCAGGGGGCGGAAACACCATATATTTT. This translates into CVSSSGGGNTIYF.

The chain carries TRBV7-9 and TRBJ1-1; tentative D call: TRBD1 (6 bases). The V end lost 7 bases, the J end lost 0 bases, and 21 bases lay between the germline ends. This CDR3 comprises 17 residues. Germline V gives CDR1 SEHNR, CDR2 FQNEAQ (reference sequence). This CDR3 is CASTNIRGQSMNTEAFF. The CDR3 coding sequence is TGTGCCAGCACCAACATTCGGGGGCAAAGCATGAACACTGAAGCTTTCTTT.

This clonotype was counted only a few times. V usage is TRBV2 and J usage is TRBJ2-7; TRBD1 is a possible D gene (5 bases). This CDR3 has 15 amino acids. Germline V CDR1 and CDR2: SNHLY, FYNNEI. Trimming pared 2 bases from V and 4 bases from J, leaving 15 bases between. DNA for the CDR3: TGTGCCAGCAGTGAAAGGGGCAACCCTTCTTACGAGCAGTACTTC. Translating gives CASSERGNPSYEQYF.

This clonotype was detected ten times or more. The chain links TRBV27 to TRBJ1-5, with a possible D match to TRBD1 (6 bases). The CDR3 runs 14 residues. V dropped 5 bases and J dropped 4 bases, with 12 bases sitting between them. Germline V gene lookup returns CDR1 MNHEY and CDR2 SMNVEV (reference sequence). The DNA for the CDR3 is TGTGCCAGCAGTCTACAGGGAGGAAATCAGCCCCAGCATTTT. This encodes CASSLQGGNQPQHF.